What follows are 7 T cell receptor beta chains derived from one specimen sequenced in a study of T cell clonotyping in hematopoietic cell transplantation. Time point meaning: recipient sample about 28 days before transplant, after cytoreduction. Only in-frame clones appear in the TCRdb table, and some are missing; sequencing was by immunoSEQ multiplex PCR. The sample lists about 41,000 clones, around 85% seen once, with approximately 3% in the top ten. Here the sequenced sample was peripheral blood mononuclear cells, taken before stem cell transplant. The receptor source for this set is a man aged 55 to 70 with acute myeloid leukemia. Some clones in this sample may be carry-over from other donors' samples.

The CDR3 here is CASLGEGSGEQFF. CDR3 nucleotide sequence: TGCGCCAGCCTGGGGGAGGGATCGGGTGAGCAGTTCTTC. The rearrangement uses TRBV5-1 and TRBJ2-1; TRBD2 matches at 7 bases. There are 13 residues in the CDR3. Germline trimming cut 7 bases from V and 9 bases from J; bases unmatched to any gene: 10. Germline V gene data show CDR1 as SGHRS and CDR2 as YFSETQ.

The chain joins TRBV2 to TRBJ1-4; D remains ambiguous. V lost 3 bases and J 4 bases, leaving 9 bases between the germline ends. This CDR3 comprises 14 residues. CDR1 is SNHLY, CDR2 FYNNEI, per germline. CDR3 protein: CASSEQWGNEKLFF. In DNA, the CDR3 is TGTGCCAGCAGTGAGCAGTGGGGTAATGAAAAACTGTTTTTT.

V usage is TRBV7-2 and J usage is TRBJ2-2, with 8 bases lining up with TRBD2. The germline V gene encodes CDR1 SGHTA and CDR2 FQGNSA. The CDR3 spans 16 residues. With V trimmed by 2 bases and J by 6 bases, 8 bases remained unmatched. The CDR3 region is CASSLNGGASSGELFF. DNA for the CDR3: TGTGCCAGCAGCTTAAACGGGGGGGCCAGTTCCGGGGAGCTGTTTTTT.

Written as DNA, the CDR3 is TGTGCCAGCAGTTTATCTTCTCGACAGGGGGCGCGAGAGACCCAGTACTTC. This sequence encodes CASSLSSRQGARETQYF. The gene calls are TRBV27 and TRBJ2-5; 10 bases line up with TRBD1. The CDR3 extends over 17 amino acids. In germline, CDR1 is MNHEY, CDR2 SMNVEV (reference sequence). J was trimmed by 4 bases and V by 0 bases; bases with no gene match: 8.

V gene TRBV27 combines with J gene TRBJ1-5; 7 bases match TRBD1. The CDR3 consists of 15 residues. Trimming removed 3 bases from V and 3 bases from J; junction bases left unmatched: 5. The germline V gene encodes CDR1 MNHEY and CDR2 SMNVEV (reference sequence). CDR3: CASSLFRGANQPQHF. CDR3 coding DNA: TGTGCCAGCAGTTTGTTCAGGGGGGCCAATCAGCCCCAGCATTTT.

This chain joins TRBV6-1 and TRBJ1-2; 9 nucleotides agree with TRBD1. The CDR3 loop spans 15 amino acids. From germline, CDR1 is MNHNS and CDR2 SASEGT. After removal of 10 bases from V and 1 base from J, the junction contained 10 bases not matched to a gene. CDR3 protein: CATPGQGIINYGYTF. CDR3 DNA: TGTGCCACCCCGGGACAGGGAATAATTAACTATGGCTACACCTTC.

The chain joins TRBV29-1 to TRBJ1-1; D gene uncertain. V dropped 7 bases and J dropped 6 bases, with 12 bases sitting between them. The CDR3 runs 11 residues. Germline assignment: CDR1 SQVTM and CDR2 ANQGSEA. The CDR3 protein is CSATSAPEAFF. As DNA, the CDR3 is TGCAGCGCCACGTCGGCTCCTGAAGCTTTCTTT.